Given below is one T cell receptor (beta chain) in context. The data originate from a study of blood T cell repertoires in COVID-19. Study summary: PBMCs, B-cell-depleted T cells, or T cells were the source of the cDNA or gDNA that made up the material.

Trimming at V came to 0 bases and at J to 7 bases, leaving 5 bases not matched to a gene. Germline V lookup: CDR1 ENHRY, CDR2 SYGVKD. The length of the CDR3 is 14 residues. Original methodology: For nucleated cells, counts were estimated from reference gene primer amplification. Only in-frame clones appear in the TCRdb table, and some are missing; sequencing was by immunoSEQ multiplex PCR. The V and J calls and clone size are taken from that table; D and trimming were inferred from the DNA. In the table there are roughly 200,000 clones, approximately 85% of which are singletons. The sequence came from a man aged 55 to 70 with acute or convalescent COVID-19. Material: peripheral blood. This chain uses TRBV10-3 with TRBJ1-2, with 7 bases aligning to TRBD1. This CDR3 is CAISESETGAGYTF. The DNA for the CDR3 is TGTGCCATCAGTGAGTCGGAAACAGGGGCTGGCTACACCTTC.